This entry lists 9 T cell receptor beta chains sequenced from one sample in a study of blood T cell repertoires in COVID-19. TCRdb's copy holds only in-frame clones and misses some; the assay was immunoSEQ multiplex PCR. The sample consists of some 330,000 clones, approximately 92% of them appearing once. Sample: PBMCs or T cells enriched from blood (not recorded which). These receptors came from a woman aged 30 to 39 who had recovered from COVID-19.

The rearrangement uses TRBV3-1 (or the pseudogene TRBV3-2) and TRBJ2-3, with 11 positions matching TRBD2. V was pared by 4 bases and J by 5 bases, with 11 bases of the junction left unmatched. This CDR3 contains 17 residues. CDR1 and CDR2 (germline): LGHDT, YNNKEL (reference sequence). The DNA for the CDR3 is TGTGCCAGCAGCCCCCGGGGTAGCGGGGGGGCGTTAGATACGCAGTATTTT. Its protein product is CASSPRGSGGALDTQYF.

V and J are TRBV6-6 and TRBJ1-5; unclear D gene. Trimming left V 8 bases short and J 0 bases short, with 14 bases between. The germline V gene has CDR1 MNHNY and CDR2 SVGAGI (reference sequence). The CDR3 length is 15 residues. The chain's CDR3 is CASHNSQHSNQPQHF. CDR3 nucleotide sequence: TGTGCCAGCCATAACAGCCAACATAGCAATCAGCCCCAGCATTTT.

The CDR3 bases are TGTGCCAGCAGCGCGATTGGAGCGCGCGCCAACTCCTACGAGCAGTACTTC. It translates to CASSAIGARANSYEQYF. This chain connects TRBV6-2 or TRBV6-3 to TRBJ2-7, with D unclear. Germline lookup yields CDR1 MNHEY and CDR2 SVGEGT. The CDR3 totals 17 residues. The V end lost 6 bases, the J end lost 0 bases, and 21 bases lay between the germline ends.

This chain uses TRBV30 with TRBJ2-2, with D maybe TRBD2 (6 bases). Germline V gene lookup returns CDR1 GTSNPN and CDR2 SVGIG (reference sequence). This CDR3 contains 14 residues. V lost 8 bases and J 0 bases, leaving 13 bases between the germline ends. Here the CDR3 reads CARSSVANTGELFF. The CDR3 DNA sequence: TGTGCCCGGTCTAGCGTCGCGAACACCGGGGAGCTGTTTTTT.

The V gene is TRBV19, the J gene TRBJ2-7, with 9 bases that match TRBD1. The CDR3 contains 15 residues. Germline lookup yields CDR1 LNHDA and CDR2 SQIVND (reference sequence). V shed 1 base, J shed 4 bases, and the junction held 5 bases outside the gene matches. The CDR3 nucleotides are TGTGCCAGTAGTATAGTGGGACAGGGTGATTACGAGCAGTACTTC. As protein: CASSIVGQGDYEQYF.

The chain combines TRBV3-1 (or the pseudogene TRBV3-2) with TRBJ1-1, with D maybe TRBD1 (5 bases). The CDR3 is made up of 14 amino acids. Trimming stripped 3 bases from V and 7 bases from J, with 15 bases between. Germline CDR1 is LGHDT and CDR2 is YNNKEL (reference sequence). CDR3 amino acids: CASSQQGLSREAFF. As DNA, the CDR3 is TGTGCCAGCAGCCAGCAGGGTTTATCTCGTGAAGCTTTCTTT.

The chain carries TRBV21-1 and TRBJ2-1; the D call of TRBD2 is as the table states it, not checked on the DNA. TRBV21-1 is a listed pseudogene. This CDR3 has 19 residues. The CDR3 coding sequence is TGTGCCAGCAGCAAAGGGAAAGAGGTAGCGGGGGTATATTACAATGAGCAGTTCTTC. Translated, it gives CASSKGKEVAGVYYNEQFF.

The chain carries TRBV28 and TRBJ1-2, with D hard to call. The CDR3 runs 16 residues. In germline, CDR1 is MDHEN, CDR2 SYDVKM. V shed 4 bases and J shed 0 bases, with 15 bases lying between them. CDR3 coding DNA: TGTGCCAGCAGTTCCCCGGGAAGTCCCGCTAACTATGGCTACACCTTC. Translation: CASSSPGSPANYGYTF.

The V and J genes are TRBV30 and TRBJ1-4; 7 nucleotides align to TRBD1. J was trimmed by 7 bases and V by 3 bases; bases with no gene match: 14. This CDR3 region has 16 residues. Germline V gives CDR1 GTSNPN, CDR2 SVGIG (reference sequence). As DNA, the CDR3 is TGTGCCTGGAGAGATCCCAACAGGGGCGTGGGTGAAAAACTGTTTTTT. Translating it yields CAWRDPNRGVGEKLFF.